The rows below give T cell receptor beta chains drawn from one sample of a study of Ad26.COV2.S vaccination and SARS-CoV-2 variants. Sequencing was performed with immunoSEQ multiplex PCR; in TCRdb, only in-frame clones are kept and a portion is missing. The table shows some 420,000 clones, with 88% occurring only once. The source material was peripheral blood, sampled in a trial of Ad26.COV2.S vaccine versus placebo. These receptors were taken from a person between 18 and 65 years old who received the Ad26.COV2.S COVID-19 vaccine or a placebo. The CDR3 runs from the conserved cysteine through the conserved F or W. Each record gives: CDR3 protein, D gene, J gene, CDR3 length, V gene. A D gene is named only where the DNA matches it firmly.

CDR3aa: CSVPSGAGGHNEQFF
d_gene: .
j_gene: TRBJ2-1
len: 15
v_gene: TRBV29-1

CDR3aa: CASSRTGGYGYTF
d_gene: TRBD1
j_gene: TRBJ1-2
len: 13
v_gene: TRBV14

CDR3aa: CASSLGTGGNQPQHF
d_gene: TRBD1
j_gene: TRBJ1-5
len: 15
v_gene: TRBV19

CDR3aa: CASSPHRLVPDRPLPSKQYF
d_gene: .
j_gene: TRBJ2-3
len: 20
v_gene: TRBV3-1/TRBV3-2

CDR3aa: CASSPLSGYYNEQFF
d_gene: TRBD2
j_gene: TRBJ2-1
len: 15
v_gene: TRBV6-2/TRBV6-3

CDR3aa: CASSGVGFSGANVLTF
d_gene: .
j_gene: TRBJ2-6
len: 16
v_gene: TRBV9

CDR3aa: CASSFSGGSGNTIYF
d_gene: TRBD1
j_gene: TRBJ1-3
len: 15
v_gene: TRBV5-1

CDR3aa: CASSPGQGAKGTEAFF
d_gene: TRBD1
j_gene: TRBJ1-1
len: 16
v_gene: TRBV2

CDR3aa: CASKRQGAMYEQYF
d_gene: TRBD1
j_gene: TRBJ2-7
len: 14
v_gene: TRBV27

CDR3aa: CAWSGHGSYNEQFF
d_gene: .
j_gene: TRBJ2-1
len: 14
v_gene: TRBV30